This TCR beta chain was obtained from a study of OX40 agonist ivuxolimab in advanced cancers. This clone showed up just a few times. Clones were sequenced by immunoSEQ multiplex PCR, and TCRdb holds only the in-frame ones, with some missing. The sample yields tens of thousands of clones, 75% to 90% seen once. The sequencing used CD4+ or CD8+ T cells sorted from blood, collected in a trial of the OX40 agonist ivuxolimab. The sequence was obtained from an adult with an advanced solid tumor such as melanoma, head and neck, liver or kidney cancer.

In DNA, the CDR3 is TGTGCCAGCAGCTTAGGGAGGCCGGGAGTCCACGAGCAGTACTTC. Protein sequence: CASSLGRPGVHEQYF. The rearrangement links TRBV11-2 to TRBJ2-7; tentative D call: TRBD2 (6 bases). Trimming removed 1 base from V and 5 bases from J, with 15 bases in between. The CDR3 spans 15 residues. The germline V gene has CDR1 SGHAT and CDR2 FQNNGV. The whole variable domain, filled in from reference TRBV11-2 and TRBJ2-7, reads EAGVAQSPRYKIIEKRQSVAFWCNPISGHATLYWYQQILGQGPKLLIQFQNNGVVDDSQLPKDRFSAERLKGVDSTLKIQPAKLEDSAVYLCASSLGRPGVHEQYFGPGTRLTVT.